These T cell receptor beta chains were read from a single sample in a study of blood T cell repertoires in COVID-19. The protocol was immunoSEQ multiplex PCR, while the TCRdb copy is restricted to in-frame clones and leaves out a portion. The sample lists 400,000 to 550,000 clones; roughly 90% were seen once. The sequenced sample was peripheral blood. These receptors were taken from a woman in her twenties or thirties with acute or convalescent COVID-19. Each CDR3 is given with its conserved first and last residue. D genes are given only for firm matches. Part of the rows lack a size; the others show once, few, many or a class for expanded clones.

d_gene: TRBD2; v_gene: TRBV7-3; abundance: NA; j_gene: TRBJ2-1; CDR3aa: CASSSGTSISNEQFF; CDR3nt: TGTGCCAGCAGCTCCGGGACTAGCATAAGCAATGAGCAGTTCTTC
d_gene: NA; v_gene: TRBV19; abundance: NA; j_gene: TRBJ1-2; CDR3aa: CASSTRPPPWGWVSYGYTF; CDR3nt: TGTGCCAGTAGTACCCGACCCCCTCCGTGGGGCTGGGTTAGCTATGGCTACACCTTC
d_gene: NA; v_gene: TRBV3-1/TRBV3-2; abundance: NA; j_gene: TRBJ1-1; CDR3aa: CASSQWGEDTEAFF; CDR3nt: TGTGCCAGCAGCCAATGGGGAGAGGACACTGAAGCTTTCTTT
d_gene: TRBD1; v_gene: TRBV19; abundance: NA; j_gene: TRBJ1-2; CDR3aa: CASTNTGGYGYTF; CDR3nt: TGTGCCAGTACTAACACAGGGGGCTATGGCTACACCTTC
d_gene: TRBD1; v_gene: TRBV5-1; abundance: NA; j_gene: TRBJ2-7; CDR3aa: CASSLSLGTGVEQYF; CDR3nt: TGCGCCAGCAGCTTGAGCCTCGGGACAGGGGTCGAGCAGTACTTC
d_gene: NA; v_gene: TRBV10-2; abundance: NA; j_gene: TRBJ1-2; CDR3aa: CASSTGSWGAGYTF; CDR3nt: TGCGCCAGCTCGACAGGCAGTTGGGGTGCTGGCTACACCTTC
d_gene: NA; v_gene: TRBV6-1; abundance: NA; j_gene: TRBJ1-6; CDR3aa: CASSETIGRGNSPLHF; CDR3nt: TGTGCCAGCAGTGAGACGATCGGCAGGGGTAATTCACCCCTCCACTTT
d_gene: NA; v_gene: TRBV21-1; abundance: NA; j_gene: TRBJ2-1; CDR3aa: CASTCVERGGRGEQFF; CDR3nt: TGTGCCAGCACCTGCGTGGAGCGGGGGGGCCGTGGTGAGCAGTTCTTC
d_gene: NA; v_gene: TRBV6-2/TRBV6-3; abundance: NA; j_gene: TRBJ1-5; CDR3aa: CASRPAAYSNQPQHF; CDR3nt: TGTGCCAGCAGGCCTGCAGCGTATAGCAATCAGCCCCAGCATTTT
d_gene: TRBD1; v_gene: TRBV6-6; abundance: once; j_gene: TRBJ1-2; CDR3aa: CASRTQGAPGGYTF; CDR3nt: TGTGCCAGCAGAACACAGGGGGCGCCGGGTGGCTACACCTTC
d_gene: NA; v_gene: TRBV28; abundance: NA; j_gene: TRBJ2-3; CDR3aa: CASRIGGASTDTQYF; CDR3nt: TGTGCCAGCAGAATTGGGGGGGCCAGCACAGATACGCAGTATTTT